The present TCR beta chain was sequenced within a study of cytotoxic CD8 clonotypes in ibrutinib-treated CLL listed by TCRdb under 2021. Broadly, across the study: The cohort included more than 14 treatment-naive and about a dozen relapsed/refractory patients; under 18 were IGHV unmutated. Partial responses were observed in approximately 24 patients and complete responses in 2; after a median follow-up of roughly 62 months, remission was maintained in around 14 patients and progression was observed in 12. Samples at response were collected after a median of 12 months of treatment, with a range of about 6 to 40 months. On average, each sample yielded around 250,000 productive templates and about 100,000 productive rearrangements. Longitudinal samples were obtainable from about 30% of the roughly 90 participants in the trial. Cryopreserved peripheral blood mononuclear cells were collected at three points: before therapy, at response, and at either sustained remission or disease progression. Patients were still on ibrutinib when every remission and progressive disease sample was collected. Study-wide findings and limitations: At baseline, clonality was higher than in age-matched healthy donors and showed a strong correlation with circulating CD8+ T-cell counts. Sampling times were not matched between sustained-remission and progressing patients, and lymph node repertoires were not studied. An increase in clonality was observed at ibrutinib response, with clonality remaining stable during sustained remission and falling back toward baseline at progression. Public clonotypes were rare and either shrank or stayed stable during treatment, and the rise in clonality at ibrutinib response reflected expansion of private clonotypes.

The time point label here, explained by the study, means: about a year on ibrutinib. For TCR beta library preparation, around 2.1 micrograms of genomic DNA were extracted from the cryopreserved PBMCs. High-throughput TCR beta sequencing was performed on longitudinal blood samples from CLL patients receiving ibrutinib monotherapy. The patients took part in an open-label, single-center phase 2 trial of ibrutinib monotherapy. With respect to this clone: Its antigen has not been determined. The record has no base qualities; no much larger clone is one base away.

Per the germline V gene, SGHRS is the CDR1 and YFSETQ is the CDR2. Its CDR3 holds 14 amino acids, cysteine through phenylalanine. Only the CDR3 region is kept as DNA, spanning 42 bases read in frame from base 1. V is cut by 3 bases and J by 2 bases, and the space between the germline ends is 11 bases. A MiSeq instrument was used for deep resolution sequencing, which targeted depths ranging from 1 in 1 million up to 1 in 200,000 T cells, with coverage averaging 10x for each clonotype. TCR beta libraries were generated with the immunoSEQ hsTCRB Kit. Processing in the source paper ran as follows. The data were analyzed with ImmunoSEQ Analyzer and ImmunoSEQ Data Assistant, and V, D and J gene assignments followed IMGT definitions. Clonality, which ranges from 0 to 1, was calculated by subtracting the normalized Shannon entropy of productive rearrangement frequencies from one. Public clonotype analysis was restricted to overrepresented clonotypes comprising at least 0.05% of each patient's repertoire. Repertoires from some twelve age-matched healthy donors in immuneACCESS were used as clonality controls. TCRdb limited this immuneACCESS table to in-frame rearrangements with V and J called. A share of clones is missing; checked studies link under half to unresolved V genes, and the rest is unexplained. V, J and clone size reflect that table, while D and trimming were determined from the DNA. This sample has 55,000 to 85,000 clones in its table, and 90% of those were observed once. The ten top clones hold 2.5% to 3.5% of the sample.

The sequencing here drew on PBMCs, taken after 12 months of ibrutinib treatment. The sequence links TRBV5-1 to TRBJ1-2; there is no confident call for the D gene. This receptor was obtained from a human donor with chronic lymphocytic leukemia. The DNA sequence follows: TGCGCCAGCAGCTGGGCGGAGATAAACTATGGCTACACCTTC. Its protein product is CASSWAEINYGYTF.